This TCR beta chain was obtained from a study of T-cell memory formation after mild COVID-19. Findings and limits, study-wide: Clones shrinking from day 15 to 85 showed even CD4/CD8 mixes; later expanders tilted CD4+.

The germline CDR1 and CDR2 sequences are DFQATT and SNEGSKA (reference sequence). CDR3 size: 14 residues. Trimming removed 1 base at V and 4 bases at J, with 13 bases between. Using its own MiXCR run on the 5' RACE reads, TCRdb lists one record per CDR3 protein. The table records hundreds of thousands of distinct CDR3 sequences, about 17% of them present only once. Notes on this clonotype: Its antigen is currently unknown.

The chain carries TRBV20-1 and TRBJ1-1, with D possibly being TRBD1 (5 bases). The TCR was taken from a man younger than 35 who had mild COVID-19 (a few samples of this study predate the infection). Cell type and time point are not known. Input material: PBMCs or a T cell subset sorted from them (not recorded which). CDR3 nucleotide sequence: TGCAGTGCTAGAGGTACAACGGGGGGCACTGAAGCTTTCTTT. Translation gives CSARGTTGGTEAFF.